The next 4 T cell receptor beta chains were all read from a single sample in a study of blood T cell repertoires in COVID-19 (dated by TCRdb to 2018 to 2020). Library creation used the immunoSEQ multiplex PCR assay. This is the immuneACCESS table as TCRdb keeps it, with only in-frame sequences that have V and J called. A part of the clones is gone; compared with another copy, unresolved V genes explain less than half, and the rest is unexplained. For this sample there are hundreds of thousands of clones; 85% appear just once. The ten largest make up approximately 1.9% of the sample. The sample was PBMCs or T cells enriched from blood (not recorded which). All receptors come from a woman in her thirties who had been exposed to COVID-19.

The chain's CDR3 is CASSQGEASPLHF. CDR3 DNA sequence: TGCGCCAGCAGCCAAGGCGAGGCGTCACCCCTCCACTTT. V usage is TRBV4-1 and J usage is TRBJ1-6; no firm D call. CDR1 is MGHRA, CDR2 YSYEKL, per germline. The CDR3 runs to 13 residues. With 1 base removed from V and 10 bases from J, the gap between germline ends came to 8 bases.

The chain uses TRBV5-4 and TRBJ2-7; 7 nucleotides line up with TRBD1. Looked up from germline, CDR1 is SGHNT and CDR2 is YYREEE (reference sequence). The V segment lost 7 bases and the J segment 0 bases; nucleotides outside the gene matches: 10. The CDR3 covers 15 residues. CDR3 region: CASGIRGGLSYEQYF. The DNA for the CDR3 is TGTGCCAGCGGGATCAGAGGGGGCCTCTCCTACGAGCAGTACTTC.

This clone has just one count. This sample also contains other DNA sequences that code for the same CDR3. The genes are TRBV28 and TRBJ1-4; D is perhaps TRBD1 (6 bases). CDR3 length: 15 amino acids. The germline V and J ends were trimmed by 6 bases and 2 bases, with 13 bases remaining between them. CDR1 and CDR2 (germline): MDHEN, SYDVKM. The CDR3 DNA follows: TGTGCCAGCAGCCCTTCAGGGGCGACTAATGAAAAACTGTTTTTT. It yields the protein CASSPSGATNEKLFF.

The chain combines TRBV30 with TRBJ2-7, with TRBD1 matching over 8 bases. The germline V gene has CDR1 GTSNPN and CDR2 SVGIG (reference sequence). Germline trimming cut 6 bases from V and 7 bases from J; bases unmatched to any gene: 8. The CDR3 runs 12 residues. In DNA form, the CDR3 reads TGTGCCTGCGACAGGGGTCTAGGGGAGCAGTACTTC. Amino acid sequence: CACDRGLGEQYF. Looking up the rest from reference TRBV30 and TRBJ2-7 gives the full variable domain: SQTIHQWPATLVQPVGSPLSLECTVEGTSNPNLYWYRQAAGRGLQLLFYSVGIGQISSEVPQNLSASRPQDRQFILSSKKLLLSDSGFYLCACDRGLGEQYFGPGTRLTVT.